The rows below give T cell receptor beta chains drawn from one sample of a study of cytomegalovirus exposure and HLA in healthy donors. Using immunoSEQ multiplex PCR, the repertoire was profiled, and TCRdb retains in-frame clones only, with some absent. The sample lists some 160,000 clones, 70% to 85% seen once, with approximately 2.3% in the top ten. The sample comprised PBMCs. The receptor set was obtained from a man in his forties or fifties in good health and CMV-seropositive. Each CDR3 is given with its conserved first and last residue. D genes are given only for firm matches. For some rows the clone size is stated as once, few or many, or as a class when expanded; others skip it.

V gene	J gene	D gene	clone size	CDR3 DNA	CDR3 protein
TRBV9	TRBJ2-3	TRBD2	-	TGTGCCAGCAGCGTAGTGGCTAGCGGGGGGCTGTATACGCAGTATTTT	CASSVVASGGLYTQYF
TRBV19	TRBJ2-5	-	-	TGTGCCAGTAGTGCAGGAGGGCCAGAGACCCAGTACTTC	CASSAGGPETQYF
TRBV7-2	TRBJ1-1	TRBD1	-	TGTGCCAGCAGCTTAGTGTCAGGGGGCCGGAGCACTGAAGCTTTCTTT	CASSLVSGGRSTEAFF
TRBV5-8	TRBJ1-4	-	-	TGTGCCAGCAGCAGGAGGGTGGCTCGGACTGAAAAACTGTTTTTT	CASSRRVARTEKLFF
TRBV7-8	TRBJ1-6	TRBD1	-	TGTGCCAGCAGCGCCCGGGACAGGGGCGGGAGCAATTCACCCCTCCACTTT	CASSARDRGGSNSPLHF
TRBV9	TRBJ1-5	-	once	TGTGCCAGCTCCGCCGGGACAACGGGGAATCAGCCCCAGCATTTT	CASSAGTTGNQPQHF
TRBV27	TRBJ2-7	-	-	TGTGCCAGCAGTTTCAGGGCGCTGTACGAGCAGTACTTC	CASSFRALYEQYF
TRBV7-8	TRBJ2-1	TRBD1	-	TGTGCCAGCAGCCAGGGGACAGGGGGTAACAATGAGCAGTTCTTC	CASSQGTGGNNEQFF
TRBV10-1	TRBJ2-7	TRBD1	-	TGCGCCAGCAGTGAGACCCGGACAGGGGGATCTAACTTC	CASSETRTGGSNF
TRBV2	TRBJ1-3	-	-	TGTGCCAGCAGTGGTCGGAAGGGGAACGGAAACACCATATATTTT	CASSGRKGNGNTIYF
TRBV9	TRBJ2-4	TRBD1	-	TGTGCCCGCAGCGTAGGACAGGGGTACAACATTCAGTACTTC	CARSVGQGYNIQYF
TRBV6-5	TRBJ2-3	-	-	TGTGCCAGCAGGGACCAGGGTGAGGTGGTCGATACGCAGTATTTT	CASRDQGEVVDTQYF
TRBV2	TRBJ1-2	TRBD1	-	TGTGCCAGCATCGCGGGACAGATGAACTATGGCTACACCTTC	CASIAGQMNYGYTF
TRBV5-4	TRBJ1-4	TRBD1	-	TGTGCCAGCAGCTTGGTGGGACAGGGTGACGAAAAACTGTTTTTT	CASSLVGQGDEKLFF
TRBV9	TRBJ2-1	-	-	TGTGCCAGCAGCGTAGGACTGTTCTCCTACAATGAGCAGTTCTTC	CASSVGLFSYNEQFF
TRBV5-4	TRBJ1-1	-	-	TGTGCCAGCAGCTTGGATTTGCAGAGCGTCACTGAAGCTTTCTTT	CASSLDLQSVTEAFF
TRBV10-3	TRBJ2-5	TRBD2	-	TGTGCCATCAGTTCCGGACTAGCGGGGAGGGAGACCCAGTACTTC	CAISSGLAGRETQYF
TRBV28	TRBJ1-2	-	-	TGTGCCAGCAGTTCAGGACAGAACTATGGCTACACCTTC	CASSSGQNYGYTF
TRBV29-1	TRBJ1-2	TRBD1	once	TGCAGCGTTGAAGATGACAGGGGGCAGTCGTTTTTTGATGGCTACACCTTC	CSVEDDRGQSFFDGYTF
TRBV11-2	TRBJ2-2	TRBD2	-	TGTGCCAGCAGTCTATCCCTAGCGGGGGCGAACACCGGGGAGCTGTTTTTT	CASSLSLAGANTGELFF
TRBV12-5	TRBJ1-1	TRBD1	-	TGTGCTAGTGGTCCAACAGGGGGCACTGAAGCTTTCTTT	CASGPTGGTEAFF
TRBV9	TRBJ2-1	TRBD2	-	TGTGCCAGCAGCTTAGGGACTAGCGGAGGCCGCCAAGAGCAGTTCTTC	CASSLGTSGGRQEQFF
TRBV7-6	TRBJ2-1	TRBD2	-	TGTGCCAGCAGCTTAGCCGAGCGGGGGGGCCTCCCCCCCCCGTACAATGAGCAGTTCTTC	CASSLAERGGLPPPYNEQFF
TRBV5-4	TRBJ1-1	-	-	TGTGCCAGCAGCTTAAGTGGGGGGTCTGAAGCTTTCTTT	CASSLSGGSEAFF
TRBV7-8	TRBJ2-5	TRBD2	-	TGTGCCAGCAGCCAGGGGACTAGCGGGGGGCGGGAGACCCAGTACTTC	CASSQGTSGGRETQYF
TRBV9	TRBJ2-1	TRBD1	few	TGTGCCAGCGCCAGGGACAGTCAGTACAATGAGCAGTTCTTC	CASARDSQYNEQFF
TRBV2	TRBJ1-2	TRBD1	-	TGTGCCAGCAATCCGGGACAGGGGAGTATGAACTATGGCTACACCTTC	CASNPGQGSMNYGYTF
TRBV27	TRBJ2-2	-	-	TGTGCCAGCAGTTCTCTCGGGGAGCTGTTTTTT	CASSSLGELFF
TRBV6-5	TRBJ1-5	-	-	TGTGCCAGCAGTTACTCGCACAGACAGCCCCAGCATTTT	CASSYSHRQPQHF
TRBV2	TRBJ2-5	TRBD2	-	TGTGCCAGCAGTGTTACTAGCGGGGGGTACGCGACCCAGTACTTC	CASSVTSGGYATQYF
TRBV30	TRBJ2-5	-	-	TGTGCCTGGAGTGTTAGGGGGAACCAAGAGACCCAGTACTTC	CAWSVRGNQETQYF
TRBV4-2	TRBJ1-6	-	-	TGTGCCAGCAGCCAAGATCCAACAGCACCGTATTCACCCCTCCACTTT	CASSQDPTAPYSPLHF
TRBV6-6	TRBJ1-5	-	-	TGTGCCAGCAGCTATGATGAGGGCAATCAGCCCCAGCATTTT	CASSYDEGNQPQHF
TRBV2	TRBJ2-6	-	-	TGTGCCAGCATTTGGACAATCTCTGGGGCCAACGTCCTGACTTTC	CASIWTISGANVLTF
TRBV5-1	TRBJ1-4	TRBD1	-	TGCGCCAGCAGCTTCCAGGGGGTGGGTGAAAAACTGTTTTTT	CASSFQGVGEKLFF
TRBV2	TRBJ2-7	TRBD1	once	TGTGCCAGCCGACAGGGACCTACGTACGAGCAGTACTTC	CASRQGPTYEQYF
TRBV6-5	TRBJ2-7	-	-	TGTGCTTACAGGACAGCCTACGAGCAGTACTTC	CAYRTAYEQYF